The 22 T cell receptor beta chains listed next were all sequenced from one sample in a study of blood T cell repertoires in COVID-19. Only in-frame clones appear in the TCRdb table, and some are missing; sequencing was by immunoSEQ multiplex PCR. The sample records about 64,000 clones, roughly 82% being singletons. Sample: peripheral blood. Source of these receptors: a woman aged 60 to 75 with acute or convalescent COVID-19.

This chain joins TRBV5-1 and TRBJ2-7, with 7 bases identical to TRBD1. The junction had 21 bases not matched to a gene; V was cut back by 0 bases and J by 6 bases. The CDR3 runs 19 residues. Looked up from germline, CDR1 is SGHRS and CDR2 is YFSETQ. The CDR3 spells CASSLGGTGTVLLRGEQYF. The CDR3, as DNA: TGCGCCAGCAGCTTGGGAGGCACCGGGACAGTGCTTTTGAGAGGCGAGCAGTACTTC.

CDR3 DNA sequence: TGTGCCACCGATCCCCGACGGGTTTCCTATGGCTACACCTTC. It codes for CATDPRRVSYGYTF. This chain uses TRBV2 with TRBJ1-2; D call uncertain. The germline V gene encodes CDR1 SNHLY and CDR2 FYNNEI. This CDR3 has 14 residues. V lost 10 bases and J 4 bases, leaving 19 bases between the germline ends. Based on the CDR3 plus reference TRBV2 and TRBJ1-2, the full variable domain is EPEVTQTPSHQVTQMGQEVILRCVPISNHLYFYWYRQILGQKVEFLVSFYNNEISEKSEIFDDQFSVERPDGSNFTLKIRSTKLEDSAMYFCATDPRRVSYGYTFGSGTRLTVV.

CDR3 DNA: TGTGCCAGCAGTCTAAATCCCCACGAGCAGTACTTC. Its protein is CASSLNPHEQYF. The J gene is TRBJ2-7, the V gene TRBV6-5; unclear D gene. V lost 5 bases to trimming and J lost 5 bases, with 10 bases between them. Germline-derived CDR1 and CDR2 are MNHEY and SVGAGI. This CDR3 spans 12 amino acids.

V usage is TRBV18 and J usage is TRBJ1-2; 7 bases match TRBD1. The CDR3 covers 17 residues. J was trimmed by 4 bases and V by 0 bases; bases with no gene match: 11. CDR1 and CDR2 from the germline V gene are KGHSH and LQKENI. The CDR3 bases are TGTGCCAGCTCACCACCTGTTCACAGGGGCGCGGTCTATGGCTACACCTTC. It yields the protein CASSPPVHRGAVYGYTF. The whole variable domain, remainder taken from reference TRBV18 and TRBJ1-2, is NAGVMQNPRHLVRRRGQEARLRCSPMKGHSHVYWYRQLPEEGLKFMVYLQKENIIDESGMPKERFSAEFPKEGPSILRIQQVVRGDSAAYFCASSPPVHRGAVYGYTFGSGTRLTVV.

This clone was observed once. V usage is TRBV2 and J usage is TRBJ1-1; 9 nucleotides match TRBD1. Germline V gene data show CDR1 as SNHLY and CDR2 as FYNNEI. Trimming took 4 bases from V and 4 from J; bases not matched to a gene: 4. This CDR3 has 14 amino acids. The CDR3 coding sequence is TGTGCCAGCAGTGGGGTGGGACAGGGCACTGAAGCTTTCTTT. Protein: CASSGVGQGTEAFF.

This sequence joins TRBV6-5 and TRBJ1-6; 7 positions match TRBD1. The CDR3 is 15 amino acids. CDR1 and CDR2 (germline): MNHEY, SVGAGI. Trimming cost V 6 bases and J 7 bases; bases outside gene matches: 9. CDR3 nucleotide sequence: TGTGCCAGCAGCAGCTACGGACAGGAGAATTCACCCCTCCACTTT. Its protein product is CASSSYGQENSPLHF.

This chain links TRBV18 with TRBJ1-1; D is ambiguous. The germline V gene has CDR1 KGHSH and CDR2 LQKENI. V was trimmed by 5 bases and J by 1 base, leaving 11 bases between them. The CDR3 is 14 amino acids. The CDR3 sequence is CASSTKISNTEAFF. The DNA of the CDR3 is TGTGCCAGCTCAACTAAGATCTCGAACACTGAAGCTTTCTTT. Combining the CDR3 with reference TRBV18 and TRBJ1-1 gives the whole variable domain NAGVMQNPRHLVRRRGQEARLRCSPMKGHSHVYWYRQLPEEGLKFMVYLQKENIIDESGMPKERFSAEFPKEGPSILRIQQVVRGDSAAYFCASSTKISNTEAFFGQGTRLTVV.

The chain has TRBV7-2 and TRBJ1-4, with D maybe TRBD1 (5 bases). CDR3 size: 16 residues. V was shortened by 4 bases and J by 10 bases, with 22 bases between the two germline ends. Germline CDR1 and CDR2: SGHTA and FQGNSA. The CDR3 is CASSYYGGSMGGKLFF. Here the CDR3 DNA reads TGTGCCAGCAGCTATTACGGTGGCAGTATGGGGGGAAAACTGTTTTTT. Supplemented by reference TRBV7-2 and TRBJ1-4, the full variable domain reads GAGVSQSPSNKVTEKGKDVELRCDPISGHTALYWYRQSLGQGLEFLIYFQGNSAPDKSGLPSDRFSAERTGGSVSTLTIQRTQQEDSAVYLCASSYYGGSMGGKLFFGSGTQLSVL.

J is TRBJ2-1 and V is TRBV3-1 (or the pseudogene TRBV3-2); TRBD2 agrees at 9 bases. CDR3 length: 13 amino acids. V trimming: 4 bases; J trimming: 10 bases; junction bases outside the gene matches: 5. Germline lookup yields CDR1 LGHDT and CDR2 YNNKEL (reference sequence). The chain's CDR3 is CASSRTSDGEQFF. For the CDR3, the DNA is TGTGCCAGCAGCCGGACTAGCGACGGGGAGCAGTTCTTC.

The J gene is TRBJ2-4, the V gene TRBV19; 8 nucleotides agree with TRBD1. The V segment lost 4 bases and the J segment 5 bases; nucleotides outside the gene matches: 4. CDR3 length: 14 amino acids. Germline CDR1 and CDR2: LNHDA and SQIVND (reference sequence). In DNA form, the CDR3 reads TGTGCCAGTAGTACCGGACAGGGCCAAAACATTCAGTACTTC. Amino acids: CASSTGQGQNIQYF.

This clone was found once. The chain couples TRBV2 to TRBJ1-2; tentative D call: TRBD1 (5 bases). In germline, CDR1 is SNHLY, CDR2 FYNNEI. This CDR3 region has 17 residues. V was clipped by 2 bases and J by 8 bases, with 24 bases between them. The CDR3 spells CASSELGGGLNVGGYTF. CDR3 nucleotide sequence: TGTGCCAGCAGTGAATTAGGTGGGGGACTTAACGTCGGAGGCTACACCTTC.

This clone has only a few counts. The genes are TRBV7-2 and TRBJ2-1, with 13 bases that match TRBD2. The CDR3 consists of 18 residues. The V gene's germline CDR1 is SGHTA and CDR2 FQGNSA. The trim removed 0 bases at V and 8 bases at J, leaving 10 bases unmatched. DNA of the CDR3: TGTGCCAGCAGCTTAGCCCTACTAGCGGGGGGGCTGGGTGATGAGCAGTTCTTC. Translation: CASSLALLAGGLGDEQFF.

The chain couples TRBV9 to TRBJ1-4; D remains unclear. The V end was cut by 0 bases, the J end by 7 bases, with 13 bases between. The germline V gene has CDR1 SGDLS and CDR2 YYNGEE. The CDR3 runs 15 residues. The CDR3 DNA follows: TGTGCCAGCAGCGTAGAGGGTCACGGAGGTGAAAAACTGTTTTTT. It specifies CASSVEGHGGEKLFF. The full variable domain, its missing parts supplied by reference TRBV9 and TRBJ1-4, is DSGVTQTPKHLITATGQRVTLRCSPRSGDLSVYWYQQSLDQGLQFLIQYYNGEERAKGNILERFSAQQFPDLHSELNLSSLELGDSALYFCASSVEGHGGEKLFFGSGTQLSVL.

The genes are TRBV5-1 and TRBJ1-2, with TRBD1 matching 7 bases. The CDR3 contains 14 residues. V gave up 4 bases and J gave up 0 bases; unmatched junction bases: 3. Per germline, CDR1 SGHRS and CDR2 YFSETQ. CDR3 sequence (DNA): TGCGCCAGCAGCCTACAGGGGTCTAACTATGGCTACACCTTC. It translates to CASSLQGSNYGYTF.

The chain carries TRBV3-1 (or the pseudogene TRBV3-2) and TRBJ1-1, with TRBD1 identical over 9 bases. Germline CDR1 is LGHDT and CDR2 is YNNKEL (reference sequence). The CDR3 spans 17 residues. V trimming: 4 bases; J trimming: 4 bases; junction bases outside the gene matches: 13. CDR3 loop: CASSPWDRALIGTEAFF. The CDR3 bases are TGTGCCAGCAGCCCGTGGGACAGGGCATTGATAGGCACTGAAGCTTTCTTT.

The rearrangement links TRBV2 to TRBJ2-3; 13 bases line up with TRBD2. The CDR3 contains 16 residues. Per the germline V gene, CDR1 is SNHLY and CDR2 is FYNNEI. Here the CDR3 reads CGTSGGASILTDTQYF. The DNA of the CDR3 is TGTGGGACTAGCGGGGGAGCTAGCATTTTGACAGATACGCAGTATTTT.

The chain uses TRBV30 and TRBJ1-1; 8 bases are a match to TRBD1. This CDR3 is built from 15 residues. From germline, CDR1 is GTSNPN and CDR2 SVGIG (reference sequence). Trimming at V came to 5 bases and at J to 0 bases, leaving 8 bases not matched to a gene. The CDR3 loop is CAWGRTGNMNTEAFF. The CDR3 DNA is TGTGCCTGGGGACGGACAGGGAATATGAACACTGAAGCTTTCTTT.

This clone was seen once. V usage is TRBV5-1 and J usage is TRBJ2-7; 8 bases align to TRBD1. Germline V lookup: CDR1 SGHRS, CDR2 YFSETQ. The trim removed 4 bases at V and 1 base at J, leaving 7 bases unmatched. This CDR3 contains 15 residues. CDR3 in DNA: TGCGCCAGCAGCCTCAGGACAGGGTCATCCTACGAGCAGTACTTC. Protein product: CASSLRTGSSYEQYF.

The chain carries TRBV18 and TRBJ1-3, with 7 positions matching TRBD1. J lost 0 bases, V lost 1 base, and 3 bases had no gene match. The germline V gene encodes CDR1 KGHSH and CDR2 LQKENI. The CDR3 length is 16 residues. The CDR3 coding sequence is TGTGCCAGCTCACCACAGGGGGCTATCTCTGGAAACACCATATATTTT. Its translation: CASSPQGAISGNTIYF.

V gene TRBV3-1 (or the pseudogene TRBV3-2) combines with J gene TRBJ1-5; 7 bases align to TRBD1. The CDR3 consists of 14 residues. The germline V gene has CDR1 LGHDT and CDR2 YNNKEL (reference sequence). V trimming: 3 bases; J trimming: 4 bases; junction bases outside the gene matches: 3. CDR3 in DNA: TGTGCCAGCAGCCACGGGACAGTGAATCAGCCCCAGCATTTT. It encodes CASSHGTVNQPQHF.

J is TRBJ2-7 and V is TRBV6-5, with 7 bases that match TRBD1. The CDR3 has 14 amino acids. The junction had 7 bases not matched to a gene; V was cut back by 6 bases and J by 2 bases. Per the germline V gene, CDR1 is MNHEY and CDR2 is SVGAGI. For the CDR3, the DNA is TGTGCCAGCAGCCACGGGACAGCCCCCTACGAGCAGTACTTC. Its protein product is CASSHGTAPYEQYF.

The chain joins TRBV5-6 to TRBJ1-1; 8 bases agree with TRBD1. CDR1 and CDR2 from the germline V gene are SGHDT and YYEEEE. The V segment lost 3 bases and the J segment 2 bases; nucleotides outside the gene matches: 3. This CDR3 spans 14 amino acids. The CDR3 DNA reads TGTGCCAGCAGCTGGGGACAGGAAAACACTGAAGCTTTCTTT. This sequence encodes CASSWGQENTEAFF.